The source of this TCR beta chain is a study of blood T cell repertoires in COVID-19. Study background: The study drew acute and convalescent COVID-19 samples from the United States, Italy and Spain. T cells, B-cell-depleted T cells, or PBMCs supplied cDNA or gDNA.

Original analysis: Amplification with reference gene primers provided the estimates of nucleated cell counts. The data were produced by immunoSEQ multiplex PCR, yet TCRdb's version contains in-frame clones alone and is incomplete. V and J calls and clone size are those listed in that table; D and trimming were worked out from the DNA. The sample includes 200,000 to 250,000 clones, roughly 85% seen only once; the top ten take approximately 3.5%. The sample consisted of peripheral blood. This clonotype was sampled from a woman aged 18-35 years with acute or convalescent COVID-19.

CDR3 amino acids: CASSLHRGWGEKLFF. CDR3 coding DNA: TGTGCCAGCAGTTTACACAGGGGATGGGGGGAAAAACTGTTTTTT. The gene calls are TRBV27 and TRBJ1-4, with 7 bases lining up with TRBD1. This CDR3 region has 15 residues. Germline lookup yields CDR1 MNHEY and CDR2 SMNVEV (reference sequence). V trimming: 2 bases; J trimming: 8 bases; junction bases outside the gene matches: 8.